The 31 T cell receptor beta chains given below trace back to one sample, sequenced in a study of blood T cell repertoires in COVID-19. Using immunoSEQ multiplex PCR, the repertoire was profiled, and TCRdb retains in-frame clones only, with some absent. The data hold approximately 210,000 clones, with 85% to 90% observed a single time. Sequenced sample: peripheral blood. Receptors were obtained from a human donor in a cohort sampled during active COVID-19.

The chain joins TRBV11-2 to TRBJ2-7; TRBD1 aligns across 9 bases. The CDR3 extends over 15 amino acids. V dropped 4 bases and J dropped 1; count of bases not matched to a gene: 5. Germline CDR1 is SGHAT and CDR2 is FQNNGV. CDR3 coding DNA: TGTGCCAGCAGCTCGGACAGGGGAAAATCCTACGAGCAGTACTTC. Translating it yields CASSSDRGKSYEQYF.

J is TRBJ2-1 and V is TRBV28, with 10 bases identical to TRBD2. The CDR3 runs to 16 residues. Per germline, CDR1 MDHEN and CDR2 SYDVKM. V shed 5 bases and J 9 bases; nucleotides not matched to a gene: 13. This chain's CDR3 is CASSPLSGGLRGEQFF. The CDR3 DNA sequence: TGTGCCAGCAGTCCCCTTAGCGGGGGGCTAAGAGGTGAGCAGTTCTTC.

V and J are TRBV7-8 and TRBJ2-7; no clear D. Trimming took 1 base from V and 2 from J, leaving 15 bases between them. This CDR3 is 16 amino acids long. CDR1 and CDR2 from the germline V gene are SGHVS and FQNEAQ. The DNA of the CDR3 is TGTGCCAGCAGCTTAGGGCCGGCGGCGGATACCTACGAGCAGTACTTC. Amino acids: CASSLGPAADTYEQYF.

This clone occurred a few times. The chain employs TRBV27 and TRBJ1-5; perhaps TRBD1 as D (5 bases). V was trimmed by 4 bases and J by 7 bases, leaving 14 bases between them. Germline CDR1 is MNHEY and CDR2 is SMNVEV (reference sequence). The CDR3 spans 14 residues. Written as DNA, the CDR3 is TGTGCCAGCAGTTCGGGACTCCGCGGGCAGCCCCAGCATTTT. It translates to CASSSGLRGQPQHF.

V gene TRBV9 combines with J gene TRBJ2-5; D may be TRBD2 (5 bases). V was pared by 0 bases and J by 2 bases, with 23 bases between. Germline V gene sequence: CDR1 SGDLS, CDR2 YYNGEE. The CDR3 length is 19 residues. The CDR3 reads CASSVVWDRVAKRQETQYF. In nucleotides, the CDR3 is TGTGCCAGCAGCGTAGTATGGGATCGGGTAGCGAAGAGGCAAGAGACCCAGTACTTC.

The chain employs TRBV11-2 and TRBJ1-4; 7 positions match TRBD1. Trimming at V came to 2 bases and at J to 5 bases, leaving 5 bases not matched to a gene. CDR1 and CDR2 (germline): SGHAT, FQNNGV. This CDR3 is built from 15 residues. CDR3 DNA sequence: TGTGCCAGCAGCTTAAGCCGGGACAGCAATGAAAAACTGTTTTTT. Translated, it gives CASSLSRDSNEKLFF.

The CDR3: CASSVAGRGGLTDTQYF. CDR3 bases: TGTGCCAGCAGCGTAGCGGGCCGGGGGGGCCTAACAGATACGCAGTATTTT. The chain joins TRBV9 to TRBJ2-3; 8 positions agree with TRBD2. This CDR3 is built from 17 residues. Germline CDR1 SGDLS, CDR2 YYNGEE. V shed 0 bases, J shed 3 bases, and the junction held 9 bases outside the gene matches.

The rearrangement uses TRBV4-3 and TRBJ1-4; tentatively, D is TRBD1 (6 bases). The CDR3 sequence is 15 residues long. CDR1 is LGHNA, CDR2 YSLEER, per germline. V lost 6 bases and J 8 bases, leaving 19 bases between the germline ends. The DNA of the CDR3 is TGCGCCAGCAGGGGGGACAAGGGTGCTGGGGAAAAACTGTTTTTT. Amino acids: CASRGDKGAGEKLFF.

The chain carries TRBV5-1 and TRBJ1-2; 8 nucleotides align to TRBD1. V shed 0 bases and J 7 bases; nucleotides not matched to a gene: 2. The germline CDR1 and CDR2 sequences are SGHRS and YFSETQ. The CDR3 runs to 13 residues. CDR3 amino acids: CASSLGRGLGYTF. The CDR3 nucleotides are TGCGCCAGCAGCTTGGGCAGGGGGCTTGGCTACACCTTC.

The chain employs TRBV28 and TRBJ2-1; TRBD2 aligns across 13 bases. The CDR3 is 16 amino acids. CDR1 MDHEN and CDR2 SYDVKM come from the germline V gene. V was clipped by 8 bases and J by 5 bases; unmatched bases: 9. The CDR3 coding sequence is TGTGCCAGCGGACTAGCGGGAGAGGGCTTCGACAATGAGCAGTTCTTC. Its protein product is CASGLAGEGFDNEQFF.

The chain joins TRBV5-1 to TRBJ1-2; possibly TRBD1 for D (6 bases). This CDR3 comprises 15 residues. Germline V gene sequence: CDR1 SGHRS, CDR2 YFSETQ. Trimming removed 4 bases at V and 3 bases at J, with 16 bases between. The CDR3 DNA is TGCGCCAGCAGCCAGACAGGTAGAAGAGACTATGGCTACACCTTC. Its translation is CASSQTGRRDYGYTF. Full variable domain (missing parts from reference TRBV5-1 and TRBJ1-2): KAGVTQTPRYLIKTRGQQVTLSCSPISGHRSVSWYQQTPGQGLQFLFEYFSETQRNKGNFPGRFSGRQFSNSRSEMNVSTLELGDSALYLCASSQTGRRDYGYTFGSGTRLTVV.

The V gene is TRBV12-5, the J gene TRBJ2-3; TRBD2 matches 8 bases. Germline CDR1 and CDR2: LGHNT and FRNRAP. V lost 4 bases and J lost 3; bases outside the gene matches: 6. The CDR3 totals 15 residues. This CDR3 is CASGSERGKTDTQYF. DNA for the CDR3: TGTGCTAGTGGTTCCGAGCGGGGGAAAACAGATACGCAGTATTTT.

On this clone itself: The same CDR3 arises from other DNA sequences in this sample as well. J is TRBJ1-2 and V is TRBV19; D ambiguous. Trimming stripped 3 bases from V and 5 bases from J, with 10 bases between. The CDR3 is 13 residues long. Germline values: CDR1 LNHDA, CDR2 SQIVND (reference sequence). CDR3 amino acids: CASSIAGGYGYTF. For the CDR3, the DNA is TGTGCCAGTAGTATTGCCGGAGGGTATGGCTACACCTTC.

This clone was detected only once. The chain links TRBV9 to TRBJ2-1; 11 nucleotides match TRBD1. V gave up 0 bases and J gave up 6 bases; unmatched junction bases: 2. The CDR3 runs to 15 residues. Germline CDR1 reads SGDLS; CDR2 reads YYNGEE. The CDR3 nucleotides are TGTGCCAGCAGCGTAGCCGGGACAGGGGGCAATGAGCAGTTCTTC. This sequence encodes CASSVAGTGGNEQFF. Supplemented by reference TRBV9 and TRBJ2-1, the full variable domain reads DSGVTQTPKHLITATGQRVTLRCSPRSGDLSVYWYQQSLDQGLQFLIQYYNGEERAKGNILERFSAQQFPDLHSELNLSSLELGDSALYFCASSVAGTGGNEQFFGPGTRLTVL.

CDR3 bases: TGCGCCAGCAGCTTGATGGGGACTTACAATGAGCAGTTCTTC. Protein sequence: CASSLMGTYNEQFF. This chain uses TRBV5-1 with TRBJ2-1; maybe TRBD2 (6 bases). Germline values: CDR1 SGHRS, CDR2 YFSETQ. Deletions cut 1 base from V and 4 bases from J, with 9 bases between. This CDR3 spans 14 amino acids.

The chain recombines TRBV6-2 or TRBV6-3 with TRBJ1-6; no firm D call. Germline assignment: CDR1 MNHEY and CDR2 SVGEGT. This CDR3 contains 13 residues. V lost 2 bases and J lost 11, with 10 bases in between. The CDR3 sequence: CASSYGELTPLHF. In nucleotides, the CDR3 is TGTGCCAGCAGTTACGGGGAGTTGACACCCCTCCACTTT.

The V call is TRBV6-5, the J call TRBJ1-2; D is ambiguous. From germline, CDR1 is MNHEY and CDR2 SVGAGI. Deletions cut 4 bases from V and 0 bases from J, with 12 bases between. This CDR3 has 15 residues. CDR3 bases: TGTGCCAGCAGTTTTCAACTAATTTCTAACTATGGCTACACCTTC. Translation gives CASSFQLISNYGYTF.

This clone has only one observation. The CDR3 DNA follows: TGTGCCAGCAGTTACTTCTTTGAGGACAGCTATGGCTACACCTTC. Amino acids: CASSYFFEDSYGYTF. This chain uses TRBV6-6 with TRBJ1-2, with D maybe TRBD1 (6 bases). The germline CDR1 and CDR2 sequences are MNHNY and SVGAGI (reference sequence). This CDR3 region has 15 residues. Trimming took off 1 base at V and 4 bases at J, with 13 bases between the two ends.

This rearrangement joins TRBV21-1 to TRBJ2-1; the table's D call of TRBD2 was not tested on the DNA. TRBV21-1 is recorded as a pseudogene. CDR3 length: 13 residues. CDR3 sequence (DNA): TGTGCCAGCAGCAAAGCAAGCGCGAACGGGCAGTTCTTC. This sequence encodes CASSKASANGQFF.

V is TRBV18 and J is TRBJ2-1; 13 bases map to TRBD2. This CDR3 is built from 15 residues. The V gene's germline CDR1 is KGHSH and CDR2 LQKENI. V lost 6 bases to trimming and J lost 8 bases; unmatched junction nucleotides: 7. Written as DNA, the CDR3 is TGTGCCAGCTCTTCAACTAGCGGGGGGGCTTATGAGCAGTTCTTC. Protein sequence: CASSSTSGGAYEQFF.

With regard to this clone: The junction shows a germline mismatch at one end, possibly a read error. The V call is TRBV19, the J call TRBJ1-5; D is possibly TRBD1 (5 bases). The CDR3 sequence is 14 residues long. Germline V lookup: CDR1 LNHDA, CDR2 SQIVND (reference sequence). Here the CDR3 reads CASKARDVYQLQHF. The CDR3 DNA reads TGTGCCAGTAAAGCGCGGGACGTCTATCAGCTCCAGCATTTT.

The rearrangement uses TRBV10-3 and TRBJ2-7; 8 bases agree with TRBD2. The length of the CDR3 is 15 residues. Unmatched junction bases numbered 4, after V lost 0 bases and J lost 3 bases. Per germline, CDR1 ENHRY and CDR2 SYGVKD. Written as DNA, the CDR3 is TGTGCCATCAGTGAGTCAAGGAGCGGGAGCTACGAGCAGTACTTC. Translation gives CAISESRSGSYEQYF.

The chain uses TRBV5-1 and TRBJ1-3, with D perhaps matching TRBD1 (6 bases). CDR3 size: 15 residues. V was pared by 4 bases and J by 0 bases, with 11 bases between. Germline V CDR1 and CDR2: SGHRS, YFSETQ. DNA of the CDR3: TGCGCCAGCAGCCAGGACAGTGTCTCTGGAAACACCATATATTTT. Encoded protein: CASSQDSVSGNTIYF.

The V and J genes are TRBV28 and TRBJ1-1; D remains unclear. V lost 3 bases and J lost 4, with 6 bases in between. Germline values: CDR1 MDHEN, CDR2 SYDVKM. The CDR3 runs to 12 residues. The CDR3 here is CASSFGSTEAFF. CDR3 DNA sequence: TGTGCCAGCAGTTTCGGGAGCACTGAAGCTTTCTTT.

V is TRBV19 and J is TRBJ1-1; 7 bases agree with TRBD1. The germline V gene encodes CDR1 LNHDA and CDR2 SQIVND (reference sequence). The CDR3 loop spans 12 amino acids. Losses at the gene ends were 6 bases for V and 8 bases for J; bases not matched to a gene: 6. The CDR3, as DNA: TGTGCCAGTAGCGGACCGGGACAGGAAGCTTTCTTT. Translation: CASSGPGQEAFF.

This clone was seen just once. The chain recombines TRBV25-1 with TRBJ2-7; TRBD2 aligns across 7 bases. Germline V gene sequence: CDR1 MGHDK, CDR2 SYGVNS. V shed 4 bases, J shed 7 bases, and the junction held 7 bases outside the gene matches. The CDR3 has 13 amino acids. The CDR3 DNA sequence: TGTGCCAGCAGTGCGGGTGGAGCGGGGGAGCAGTACTTC. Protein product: CASSAGGAGEQYF.

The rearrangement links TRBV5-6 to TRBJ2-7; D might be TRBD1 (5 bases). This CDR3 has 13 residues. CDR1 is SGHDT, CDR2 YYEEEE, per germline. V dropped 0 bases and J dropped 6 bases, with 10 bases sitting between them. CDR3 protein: CASSLEGRGEQYF. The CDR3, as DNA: TGTGCCAGCAGCTTGGAGGGAAGGGGCGAGCAGTACTTC. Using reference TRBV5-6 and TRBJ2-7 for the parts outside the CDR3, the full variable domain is DAGVTQSPTHLIKTRGQQVTLRCSPKSGHDTVSWYQQALGQGPQFIFQYYEEEERQRGNFPDRFSGHQFPNYSSELNVNALLLGDSALYLCASSLEGRGEQYFGPGTRLTVT.

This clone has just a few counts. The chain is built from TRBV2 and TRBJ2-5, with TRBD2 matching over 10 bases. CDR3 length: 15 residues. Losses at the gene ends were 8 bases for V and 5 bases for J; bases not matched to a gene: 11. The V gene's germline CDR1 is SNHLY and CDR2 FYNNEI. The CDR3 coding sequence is TGTGCCAGCCTATCCCTAGCGGGAGTATTTGAGACCCAGTACTTC. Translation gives CASLSLAGVFETQYF.

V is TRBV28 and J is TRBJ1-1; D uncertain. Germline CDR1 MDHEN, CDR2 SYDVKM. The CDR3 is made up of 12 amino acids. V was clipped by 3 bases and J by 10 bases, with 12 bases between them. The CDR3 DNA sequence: TGTGCCAGCAGTTTTGCGGCGCGGGGAGCTTTCTTT. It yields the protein CASSFAARGAFF.

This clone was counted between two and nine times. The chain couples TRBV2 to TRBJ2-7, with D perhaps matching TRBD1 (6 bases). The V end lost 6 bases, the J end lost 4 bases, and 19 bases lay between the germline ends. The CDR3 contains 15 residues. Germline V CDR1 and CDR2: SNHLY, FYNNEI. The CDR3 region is CASRGSADRNYEQYF. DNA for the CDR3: TGTGCCAGCAGGGGGTCGGCGGACAGAAATTACGAGCAGTACTTC. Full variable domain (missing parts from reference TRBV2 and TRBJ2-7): EPEVTQTPSHQVTQMGQEVILRCVPISNHLYFYWYRQILGQKVEFLVSFYNNEISEKSEIFDDQFSVERPDGSNFTLKIRSTKLEDSAMYFCASRGSADRNYEQYFGPGTRLTVT.

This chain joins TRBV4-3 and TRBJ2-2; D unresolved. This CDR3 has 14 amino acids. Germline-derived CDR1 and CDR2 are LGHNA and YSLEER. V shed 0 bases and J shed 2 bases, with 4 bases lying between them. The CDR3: CASSQELNTGELFF. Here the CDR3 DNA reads TGCGCCAGCAGCCAAGAACTAAACACCGGGGAGCTGTTTTTT.